This T cell receptor beta chain appears in the sequencing data of a study of Graves' ophthalmopathy and Graves' hyperthyroidism. General study results and limits: Ophthalmopathy progression cases were predicted by the model with 70% to 71% sensitivity and 72% to 80% specificity.

Concerning this clonotype: Its antigen remains unknown.

From RNA, the CDR3 regions of TCR beta chains were amplified and sequenced. First-round RT-PCR relied on HTBI primers, and a second-round multiplex PCR came next. TCRdb fed the multiplex PCR reads into MiXCR, producing one record per CDR3 protein. The table lists 660,000 or so distinct CDR3 sequences, 35% to 50% of them singletons. The receptor was derived from an adult man with Graves' ophthalmopathy. Sequencing used peripheral blood.

In DNA form, the CDR3 reads TGTGCCAGTAGTAGGGACAGGGAGGTCGGGGAGCTGTTTTTT. Amino acid sequence: CASSRDREVGELFF. This rearrangement joins TRBV19 to TRBJ2-2; 9 bases fit TRBD1. Germline values: CDR1 LNHDA, CDR2 SQIVND (reference sequence). The CDR3 contains 14 residues. V lost 4 bases to trimming and J lost 7 bases; unmatched junction nucleotides: 4.